These 18 T cell receptor beta chains were all obtained from the same sample, sequenced in a study of cytomegalovirus exposure and HLA in healthy donors. It was with 60 Vbeta and 13 Jbeta primers that the PCR ran. Here immunoSEQ multiplex PCR was the method, and the copy in TCRdb shows in-frame clones only, minus some. The sample lists a few hundred thousand clones; around 80% were seen once. Sequencing was carried out using PBMCs. Every receptor here comes from a woman aged 55 to 70 in good health and CMV-seropositive.

The chain joins TRBV29-1 to TRBJ1-5, with 8 bases matching TRBD1. The V segment lost 6 bases and the J segment 0 bases; nucleotides outside the gene matches: 7. Germline V lookup: CDR1 SQVTM, CDR2 ANQGSEA. The CDR3 consists of 15 residues. The CDR3, as DNA: TGCAGCGTCCGACAGGGGCTAAATAGCAATCAGCCCCAGCATTTT. Protein: CSVRQGLNSNQPQHF.

The chain is built from TRBV28 and TRBJ1-2; 10 nucleotides align to TRBD1. V was pared by 5 bases and J by 7 bases, with 4 bases of the junction left unmatched. Looked up from germline, CDR1 is MDHEN and CDR2 is SYDVKM. This CDR3 contains 13 residues. The CDR3 is CASSLDRGLGYTF. CDR3 DNA sequence: TGTGCCAGCAGTCTAGACAGGGGGCTTGGCTACACCTTC.

As regards this clone: Other DNA sequences in this specimen translate into the identical CDR3. This rearrangement joins TRBV29-1 to TRBJ1-1; the D gene is possibly TRBD1 (5 bases). Germline V gene sequence: CDR1 SQVTM, CDR2 ANQGSEA. V dropped 4 bases and J dropped 4 bases, with 7 bases sitting between them. This CDR3 region has 11 residues. The CDR3 sequence: CSVGQGTEAFF. CDR3 coding DNA: TGCAGCGTTGGGCAGGGCACTGAAGCTTTCTTT.

The chain is built from TRBV19 and TRBJ2-5; D call uncertain. Germline CDR1 and CDR2: LNHDA and SQIVND (reference sequence). Trimming took off 4 bases at V and 5 bases at J, with 11 bases between the two ends. The CDR3 contains 13 residues. The CDR3 loop is CASSTLPRETQYF. The CDR3 DNA reads TGTGCCAGTAGTACCCTACCCCGGGAGACCCAGTACTTC.

The gene calls are TRBV7-2 and TRBJ2-1; unclear D gene. V was cut by 0 bases and J by 6 bases, with 6 bases left in between. This CDR3 is 13 amino acids long. Germline V gives CDR1 SGHTA, CDR2 FQGNSA. In DNA, the CDR3 is TGTGCCAGCAGCTTAGCTATCCCCAATGAGCAGTTCTTC. Protein sequence: CASSLAIPNEQFF. The variable domain in full, completed from reference TRBV7-2 and TRBJ2-1, reads GAGVSQSPSNKVTEKGKDVELRCDPISGHTALYWYRQSLGQGLEFLIYFQGNSAPDKSGLPSDRFSAERTGGSVSTLTIQRTQQEDSAVYLCASSLAIPNEQFFGPGTRLTVL.

The CDR3 protein is CASSLNTYEQYF. CDR3 sequence (DNA): TGTGCCAGCAGCTTGAACACCTACGAGCAGTACTTC. The rearrangement links TRBV5-4 to TRBJ2-7; D gene uncertain. The V end was cut by 1 base, the J end by 2 bases, with 4 bases between. This CDR3 is 12 amino acids long. Germline CDR1 reads SGHNT; CDR2 reads YYREEE (reference sequence).

The rearrangement uses TRBV7-9 and TRBJ2-6; 11 nucleotides agree with TRBD2. V gave up 6 bases and J gave up 0 bases; unmatched junction bases: 7. The CDR3 covers 18 residues. The germline V gene encodes CDR1 SEHNR and CDR2 FQNEAQ (reference sequence). This CDR3 is CASSDFSGRASGANVLTF. CDR3 DNA: TGTGCCAGCAGTGATTTTAGCGGGAGGGCCTCTGGGGCCAACGTCCTGACTTTC.

The chain recombines TRBV20-1 with TRBJ1-2; D unclear. Germline V gene lookup returns CDR1 DFQATT and CDR2 SNEGSKA (reference sequence). V lost 4 bases and J 5 bases, leaving 5 bases between the germline ends. The CDR3 contains 10 residues. The CDR3 sequence: CSAKEYGYTF. For the CDR3, the DNA is TGCAGTGCTAAGGAGTATGGCTACACCTTC.

This rearrangement joins TRBV18 to TRBJ2-1; weak D call: TRBD1 (6 bases). Trimming removed 3 bases from V and 7 bases from J, with 16 bases in between. The germline V gene encodes CDR1 KGHSH and CDR2 LQKENI. The CDR3 is 15 amino acids. As DNA, the CDR3 is TGTGCCAGCTCACCGCTAGACAGGTCCAGGAATGAGCAGTTCTTC. This translates into CASSPLDRSRNEQFF.

In its sample, this clone was seen once. The chain is built from TRBV29-1 and TRBJ1-1; 7 bases align to TRBD1. V shed 4 bases, J shed 5 bases, and the junction held 7 bases outside the gene matches. Per the germline V gene, CDR1 is SQVTM and CDR2 is ANQGSEA. This CDR3 region has 13 residues. This chain's CDR3 is CSVVEGASTEAFF. CDR3 coding DNA: TGCAGCGTTGTGGAGGGGGCTTCAACTGAAGCTTTCTTT.

The V gene is TRBV6-5, the J gene TRBJ1-2, with TRBD1 as a possible D gene (5 bases). Germline V gives CDR1 MNHEY, CDR2 SVGAGI. The CDR3 is made up of 13 amino acids. Trimming left V 7 bases short and J 8 bases short, with 17 bases between. This CDR3 is CASTEAGVGGYTF. The CDR3 DNA follows: TGTGCCAGCACCGAGGCGGGGGTTGGCGGCTACACCTTC.

The V call is TRBV5-1, the J call TRBJ2-1; D remains ambiguous. Germline lookup yields CDR1 SGHRS and CDR2 YFSETQ. Trimming stripped 1 base from V and 6 bases from J, with 8 bases between. This CDR3 region has 13 residues. CDR3 in amino acids: CASSLTRRNEQFF. CDR3 nucleotides: TGCGCCAGCAGCTTGACACGCCGCAATGAGCAGTTCTTC.

The chain carries TRBV9 and TRBJ1-4; 7 nucleotides agree with TRBD1. The germline V gene encodes CDR1 SGDLS and CDR2 YYNGEE. The V segment lost 3 bases and the J segment 7 bases; nucleotides outside the gene matches: 9. The CDR3 runs to 15 residues. CDR3 loop: CASSAWTGGVEKLFF. The CDR3 DNA reads as TGTGCCAGCAGCGCCTGGACAGGAGGAGTTGAAAAACTGTTTTTT.

V is TRBV7-3 and J is TRBJ2-7; D perhaps matches TRBD1 (5 bases). There are 13 residues in the CDR3. Trimming removed 1 base at V and 5 bases at J, with 9 bases between. Germline loops: CDR1 SGHTA, CDR2 FQGTGA. CDR3 loop: CASSLNRQNEQYF. The CDR3 DNA reads TGTGCCAGCAGCTTAAACCGACAGAACGAGCAGTACTTC.

The V call is TRBV6-1, the J call TRBJ2-3, with TRBD1 matching 8 bases. Germline-derived CDR1 and CDR2 are MNHNS and SASEGT. The CDR3 is 14 amino acids. Losses at the gene ends were 5 bases for V and 4 bases for J; bases not matched to a gene: 5. The CDR3, as DNA: TGTGCCAGCAGTTGGACAGGGCCCCCAGATACGCAGTATTTT. This translates into CASSWTGPPDTQYF.

J is TRBJ2-3 and V is TRBV27; 7 nucleotides line up with TRBD2. The V gene end was trimmed by 5 bases and the J gene end by 3 bases; junction bases not matched to a gene: 14. The CDR3 totals 17 residues. Germline V gene sequence: CDR1 MNHEY, CDR2 SMNVEV (reference sequence). Written as DNA, the CDR3 is TGTGCCAGCAGTACGCTTGCGGGAGCTCGGGTAACAGATACGCAGTATTTT. This codes for CASSTLAGARVTDTQYF.

This chain connects TRBV14 to TRBJ2-3; a weak D match, TRBD2 (6 bases). Between the trimmed V and J ends, which lost 3 bases and 5 bases, there was a span of 15 bases. This CDR3 has 15 amino acids. The germline CDR1 and CDR2 sequences are SGHDN and FVKESK. The CDR3 DNA is TGTGCCAGCAGCCATCCTAGCGTGAGGGGAGATACGCAGTATTTT. Protein sequence: CASSHPSVRGDTQYF.

This chain links TRBV18 with TRBJ2-5, with TRBD2 identical over 10 bases. There are 15 residues in the CDR3. With 2 bases clipped from V and 7 bases from J, the junction kept 7 bases outside the gene matches. The germline V gene encodes CDR1 KGHSH and CDR2 LQKENI. The chain's CDR3 is CASSPGLAEGGTQYF. CDR3 coding DNA: TGTGCCAGCTCACCAGGACTAGCGGAGGGAGGGACCCAGTACTTC.